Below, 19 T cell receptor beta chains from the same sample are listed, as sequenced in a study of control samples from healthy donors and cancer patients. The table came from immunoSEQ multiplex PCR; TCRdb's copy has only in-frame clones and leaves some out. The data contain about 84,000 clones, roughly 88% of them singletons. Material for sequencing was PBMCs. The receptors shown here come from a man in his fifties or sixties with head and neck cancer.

In DNA form, the CDR3 reads TGTGCCAGCAGCTTAGACAGGGTATACGAGACCCAGTACTTC. It encodes CASSLDRVYETQYF. V gene TRBV7-2 combines with J gene TRBJ2-5, with D maybe TRBD1 (6 bases). The CDR3 loop spans 14 amino acids. From germline, CDR1 is SGHTA and CDR2 FQGNSA. Trimming pared 1 base from V and 5 bases from J, leaving 11 bases between.

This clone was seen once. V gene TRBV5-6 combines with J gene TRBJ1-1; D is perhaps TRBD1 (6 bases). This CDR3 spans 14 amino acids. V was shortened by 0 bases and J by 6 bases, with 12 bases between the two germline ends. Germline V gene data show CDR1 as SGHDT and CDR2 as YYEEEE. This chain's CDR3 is CASSLGWGAAEAFF. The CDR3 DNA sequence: TGTGCCAGCAGCTTGGGTTGGGGGGCAGCTGAAGCTTTCTTT.

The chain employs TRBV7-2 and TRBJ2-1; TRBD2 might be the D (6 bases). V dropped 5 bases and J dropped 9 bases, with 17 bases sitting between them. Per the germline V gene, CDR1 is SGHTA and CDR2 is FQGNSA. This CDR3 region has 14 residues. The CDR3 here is CASSQLIGSTEQFF. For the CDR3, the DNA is TGTGCCAGCAGCCAACTAATCGGGAGTACTGAGCAGTTCTTC.

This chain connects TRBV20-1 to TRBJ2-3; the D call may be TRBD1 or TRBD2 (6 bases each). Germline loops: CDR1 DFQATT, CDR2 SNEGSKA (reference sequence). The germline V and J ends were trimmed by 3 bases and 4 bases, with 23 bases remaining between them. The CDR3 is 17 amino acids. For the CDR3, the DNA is TGCAGTGCTAGTCCCTCGTCCTCGGGGGCGGATCCAGATACGCAGTATTTT. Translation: CSASPSSSGADPDTQYF.

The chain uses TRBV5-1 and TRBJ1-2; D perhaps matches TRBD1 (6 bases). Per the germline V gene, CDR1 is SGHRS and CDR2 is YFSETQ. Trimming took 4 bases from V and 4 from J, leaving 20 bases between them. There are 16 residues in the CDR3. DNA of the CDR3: TGCGCCAGCAGCCCCAAGCAGGGGAGTGGGCTCTATGGCTACACCTTC. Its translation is CASSPKQGSGLYGYTF.

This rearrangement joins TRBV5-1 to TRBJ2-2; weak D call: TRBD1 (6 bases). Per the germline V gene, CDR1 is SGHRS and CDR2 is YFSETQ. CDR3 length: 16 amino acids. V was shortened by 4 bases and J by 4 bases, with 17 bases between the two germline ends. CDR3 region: CASSHGRTAATGELFF. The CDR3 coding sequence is TGCGCCAGCAGCCATGGCAGGACAGCGGCCACCGGGGAGCTGTTTTTT.

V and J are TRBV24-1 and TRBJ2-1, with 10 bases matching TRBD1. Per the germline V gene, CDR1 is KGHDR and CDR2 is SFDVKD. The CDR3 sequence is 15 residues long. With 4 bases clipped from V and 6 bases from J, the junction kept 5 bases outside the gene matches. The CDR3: CATSEAGQGINEQFF. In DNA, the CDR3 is TGTGCCACCAGTGAGGCGGGACAGGGGATCAATGAGCAGTTCTTC.

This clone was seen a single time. DNA for the CDR3: TGTGCCAGCAGCTCCCACCGAAACAGGGTCACGAGCACTGAAGCTTTCTTT. Translating gives CASSSHRNRVTSTEAFF. The chain has TRBV7-2 and TRBJ1-1, with D tentatively TRBD1 (6 bases). The V gene's germline CDR1 is SGHTA and CDR2 FQGNSA. V shed 4 bases and J shed 4 bases, with 22 bases lying between them. CDR3 length: 17 residues.

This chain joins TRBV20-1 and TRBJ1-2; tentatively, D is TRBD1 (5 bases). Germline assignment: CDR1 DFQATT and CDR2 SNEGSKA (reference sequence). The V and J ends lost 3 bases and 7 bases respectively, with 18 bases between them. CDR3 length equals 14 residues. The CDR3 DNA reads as TGCAGTGCTAGTGGGGGGGAGGGAGGAGCTGGCTACACCTTC. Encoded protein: CSASGGEGGAGYTF.

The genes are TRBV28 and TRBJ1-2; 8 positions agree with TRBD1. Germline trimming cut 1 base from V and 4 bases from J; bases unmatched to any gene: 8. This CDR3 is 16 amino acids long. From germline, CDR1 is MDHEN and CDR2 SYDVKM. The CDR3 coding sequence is TGTGCCAGCAGTTTATTCGGACAGGGAAAGATCTATGGCTACACCTTC. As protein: CASSLFGQGKIYGYTF.

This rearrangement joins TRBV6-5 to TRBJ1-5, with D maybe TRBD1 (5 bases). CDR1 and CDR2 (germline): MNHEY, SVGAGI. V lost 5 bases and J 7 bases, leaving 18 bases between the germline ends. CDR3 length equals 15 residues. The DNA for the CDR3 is TGTGCCAGCAGTCCTCACGGGGCGGGAGGCCAGCCCCAGCATTTT. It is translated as CASSPHGAGGQPQHF.

CDR3 residues: CASSDPGTGTMPTEAFF. Written as DNA, the CDR3 is TGTGCCAGCAGTGATCCCGGGACAGGGACCATGCCCACTGAAGCTTTCTTT. V usage is TRBV6-1 and J usage is TRBJ1-1; TRBD1 matches 9 bases. This CDR3 spans 17 amino acids. The ends lost 3 bases at V and 4 bases at J; junction bases unmatched: 12. Germline V gene sequence: CDR1 MNHNS, CDR2 SASEGT.

CDR3 loop: CASSLTRGAEAFF. The CDR3 DNA is TGTGCCAGCAGCTTAACCAGGGGTGCTGAAGCTTTCTTT. The chain recombines TRBV3-1 (or the pseudogene TRBV3-2) with TRBJ1-1, with D perhaps matching TRBD1 (6 bases). This CDR3 has 13 amino acids. The V gene lost 5 bases and the J gene lost 6 bases, with 13 bases spanning the gap. Germline V gene lookup returns CDR1 LGHDT and CDR2 YNNKEL (reference sequence).

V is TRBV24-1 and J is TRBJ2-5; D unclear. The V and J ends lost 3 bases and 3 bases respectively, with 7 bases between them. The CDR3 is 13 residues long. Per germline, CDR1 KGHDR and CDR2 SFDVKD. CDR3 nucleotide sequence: TGTGCCACCAGTGATGGCGCGGAAGAGACCCAGTACTTC. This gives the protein CATSDGAEETQYF.

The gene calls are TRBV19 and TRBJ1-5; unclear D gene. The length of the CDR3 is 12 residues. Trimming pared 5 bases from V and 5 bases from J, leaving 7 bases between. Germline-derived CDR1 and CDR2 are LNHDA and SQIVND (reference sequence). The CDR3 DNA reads TGTGCCAGTAGTCCCCCGCATCAGCCCCAGCATTTT. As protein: CASSPPHQPQHF.

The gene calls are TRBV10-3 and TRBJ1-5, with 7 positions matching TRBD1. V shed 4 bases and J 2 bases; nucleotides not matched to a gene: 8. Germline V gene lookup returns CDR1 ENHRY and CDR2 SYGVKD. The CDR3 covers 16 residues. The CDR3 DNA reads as TGTGCCATCAGTGCCAGGGGGACCGGGGGCAATCAGCCCCAGCATTTT. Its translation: CAISARGTGGNQPQHF.

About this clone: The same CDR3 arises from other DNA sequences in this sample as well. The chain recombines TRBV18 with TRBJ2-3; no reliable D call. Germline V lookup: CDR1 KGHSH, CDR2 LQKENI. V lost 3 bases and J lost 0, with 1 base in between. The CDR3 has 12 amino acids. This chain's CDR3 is CASSPSTDTQYF. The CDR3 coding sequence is TGTGCCAGCTCACCTAGCACAGATACGCAGTATTTT.

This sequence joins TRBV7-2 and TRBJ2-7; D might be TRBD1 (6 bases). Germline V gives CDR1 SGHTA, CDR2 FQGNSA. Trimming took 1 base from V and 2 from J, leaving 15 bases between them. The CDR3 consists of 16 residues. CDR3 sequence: CASSLDPGATTYEQYF. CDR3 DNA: TGTGCCAGCAGCTTAGACCCAGGGGCGACTACCTACGAGCAGTACTTC. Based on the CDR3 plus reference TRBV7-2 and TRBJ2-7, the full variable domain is GAGVSQSPSNKVTEKGKDVELRCDPISGHTALYWYRQSLGQGLEFLIYFQGNSAPDKSGLPSDRFSAERTGGSVSTLTIQRTQQEDSAVYLCASSLDPGATTYEQYFGPGTRLTVT.

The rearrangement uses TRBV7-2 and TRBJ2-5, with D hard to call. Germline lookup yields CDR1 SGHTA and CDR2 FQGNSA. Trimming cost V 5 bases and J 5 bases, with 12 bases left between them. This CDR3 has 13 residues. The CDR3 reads CASSTIYGETQYF. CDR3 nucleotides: TGTGCCAGCAGCACTATCTACGGGGAGACCCAGTACTTC.